What follows is one T cell receptor beta chain and its context. These data belong to a study of shared clonotypes between healthy human individuals. For the study at large: Each donor's CD4 naive and CD4 memory cells filled three plates apiece, CD8 naive two, and CD8 memory one.

Method: immunoSEQ multiplex PCR; TCRdb's copy keeps in-frame clones and lacks some. The table shows 550,000 to 650,000 clones, with 95% to 96% occurring only once. CD45RO-negative, CCR7-selected cells formed the naive CD8 fraction, which excluded terminally differentiated effector memory CD45RA+ cells. All participating donors were Caucasian adults from Nashville, Tennessee. The sequence was collected from a woman in her twenties or thirties in good health. Sequenced: naive CD8+ T cells sorted from blood.

The CDR3 bases are TGTGCCAGCAGCGGGACTAGGACTAGCGGGAGTAATGAGCAGTTCTTC. Translated: CASSGTRTSGSNEQFF. The chain carries TRBV7-9 and TRBJ2-1, with 13 bases aligning to TRBD2. The V gene end was trimmed by 5 bases and the J gene end by 7 bases; junction bases not matched to a gene: 8. CDR1 and CDR2 from the germline V gene are SEHNR and FQNEAQ (reference sequence). The CDR3 has 16 residues. Full variable domain (remainder filled in from reference TRBV7-9 and TRBJ2-1): DTGVSQNPRHKITKRGQNVTFRCDPISEHNRLYWYRQTLGQGPEFLTYFQNEAQLEKSRLLSDRFSAERPKGSFSTLEIQRTEQGDSAMYLCASSGTRTSGSNEQFFGPGTRLTVL.